A single T cell receptor beta chain is shown here with its context. Antigen specificity is unknown. The ends were cut back, 0 bases at V and 5 bases at J, with 6 bases in the middle. Germline CDR1 is SGHVS and CDR2 is FNYEAQ. The CDR3 length is 13 residues. The authors carried out high-throughput sequencing of TCR beta. They applied it to CD8+ and CD4+ T cells obtained from blood. Negative isolation yielded CD8+ and CD4+ T cells; FACS enriched TEMRA cells. Random hexamers served to reverse transcribe roughly 0.5 to 1 ug RNA. Across 54 Vbeta and 13 Jbeta, TCR beta CDR3 was amplified with immunoSEQ multiplex PCR. TCRdb re-derived calls from the immunoSEQ multiplex PCR reads in MiXCR, one entry per CDR3 protein. The data show fewer than 200,000 distinct CDR3 sequences, with roughly 95% seen just once and about 0.16% held by the top ten. The data derive from a study of CD8 T cells in Susac syndrome. Study-level findings and limits: Regarding the TCR sequencing and HLA analysis, the study admitted that a relatively small number of individuals were involved.

The receptor's source is a human donor with multiple sclerosis. The genes are TRBV7-6 and TRBJ2-3; D not resolved. Sequenced sample: CD8+ T cells from PBMCs. CDR3 sequence reads: CASSLAVKDTQYF. The CDR3 region has the DNA TGTGCCAGCAGCTTAGCCGTCAAAGATACGCAGTATTTT.